This entry features one T cell receptor (beta chain) sequence. Its antigen is unknown. This CDR3 is built from 12 residues. With 7 bases removed from V and 7 bases from J, the gap between germline ends came to 13 bases. The germline gives CDR1 SQVTM, CDR2 ANQGSEA. Repertoires were generated with immunoSEQ multiplex PCR, while TCRdb's copy carries only in-frame clones and drops some. Here the sample spans 120,000 to 150,000 clones, roughly 88% being singletons. These data are taken from a study of T cell responses to AZD1222 COVID-19 vaccine. Findings and caveats of the study: The donor group comprised mostly white British people and more females; the analysis possibly underestimated clonal diversity. Seropositive AZD1222 recipients at baseline numbered only five to seven.

Some second doses came at about 4 weeks and others at about 12 weeks; these were pooled. The genes are TRBV29-1 and TRBJ1-4, with a tentative D call TRBD1 (5 bases). Material: peripheral blood, obtained 28 days after the second AZD1222 dose. This sequence originates from an adult who received the AZD1222 COVID-19 vaccine. This chain's CDR3 is CSAGGASEKLFF. In DNA, the CDR3 is TGCAGCGCGGGAGGGGCAAGTGAAAAACTGTTTTTT.